Shown below are 30 T cell receptor beta chains from a single sample sequenced in a study of breast tumors, draining lymph nodes, adjacent tissues. Via MiXCR, TCRdb re-called the multiplex PCR reads, giving one row per CDR3 protein. Altogether 24,000 or so distinct CDR3 sequences are present, 23% being singletons, with the ten largest covering about 13%. The sequencing sample was made of breast tumor tissue. These receptors all come from a female donor with breast cancer. Some clones in this sample may be carry-over from other donors' samples.

At least ten counts were recorded for this clonotype. The chain links TRBV27 to TRBJ2-7; maybe TRBD1 (6 bases). Trimming left V 4 bases short and J 3 bases short, with 10 bases between. From germline, CDR1 is MNHEY and CDR2 SMNVEV (reference sequence). This CDR3 comprises 13 residues. In nucleotides, the CDR3 is TGTGCCAGCAGTTCCAGGGGACACTACGAGCAGTACTTC. It specifies CASSSRGHYEQYF.

By its share, this clonotype is medium-sized. J is TRBJ1-2 and V is TRBV12-3 or TRBV12-4; D gene ambiguous. The CDR3 is 14 amino acids. V shed 3 bases and J shed 4 bases, with 12 bases lying between them. The CDR3 reads CASSFFGSLYGYTF. The CDR3 nucleotides are TGTGCCAGCAGTTTTTTTGGGTCACTCTATGGCTACACCTTC.

This clonotype has a count of ten or more. V gene TRBV18 combines with J gene TRBJ2-7; D might be TRBD1 (6 bases). The CDR3 length is 13 residues. CDR1 is KGHSH and CDR2 is LQKENI in the germline V gene. V was cut by 6 bases and J by 3 bases, with 12 bases left in between. CDR3 nucleotides: TGTGCCAGCTCCCCCGGGACATTCTACGAGCAGTACTTC. It yields the protein CASSPGTFYEQYF.

The table lists this clonotype with many counts. This rearrangement joins TRBV5-6 to TRBJ1-2; D remains ambiguous. Trimming removed 0 bases at V and 4 bases at J, with 13 bases between. CDR3 size: 15 residues. Germline V gene lookup returns CDR1 SGHDT and CDR2 YYEEEE. The CDR3 spells CASSLVWRAVYGYTF. DNA for the CDR3: TGTGCCAGCAGCTTGGTGTGGAGGGCGGTCTATGGCTACACCTTC.

The chain couples TRBV20-1 to TRBJ2-3; D unresolved. CDR3 size: 13 residues. Deletions cut 4 bases from V and 4 bases from J, with 12 bases between. Germline CDR1 is DFQATT and CDR2 is SNEGSKA (reference sequence). CDR3 sequence: CSAIESLADTQYF. CDR3 nucleotide sequence: TGCAGTGCTATCGAGTCGCTAGCAGATACGCAGTATTTT.

This clonotype was counted many times. The V and J genes are TRBV2 and TRBJ2-7; the D gene could be TRBD1 or TRBD2 (6 bases each). In germline, CDR1 is SNHLY, CDR2 FYNNEI. The V end lost 10 bases, the J end lost 1 base, and 11 bases lay between the germline ends. The CDR3 runs 12 residues. Here the CDR3 DNA reads TGTGCCAAGGGGGAGGCTTCCTACGAGCAGTACTTC. Protein: CAKGEASYEQYF.

This clonotype was observed a few times. This clone may be a read error of a much larger clone one base away. The rearrangement links TRBV12-3 or TRBV12-4 to TRBJ2-3; D gene unclear. This CDR3 contains 13 residues. V was cut by 3 bases and J by 4 bases, with 8 bases left in between. For the CDR3, the DNA is TGTGCCAGCAGTTTTAGAAGCGCAGATACGCAGTATTTT. It yields the protein CASSFRSADTQYF.

In its sample, this clonotype was seen many times. The rearrangement uses TRBV29-1 and TRBJ2-7, with 7 nucleotides matching TRBD1. Trimming at V came to 6 bases and at J to 3 bases, leaving 8 bases not matched to a gene. The CDR3 is 13 residues long. Germline V gene lookup returns CDR1 SQVTM and CDR2 ANQGSEA. In nucleotides, the CDR3 is TGCAGCGTCCCCTTTCGACAGGGCTACGAGCAGTACTTC. Amino acid sequence: CSVPFRQGYEQYF.

This clonotype was picked up many times. This chain connects TRBV20-1 to TRBJ2-1, with D tentatively TRBD2 (5 bases). The germline V gene encodes CDR1 DFQATT and CDR2 SNEGSKA (reference sequence). This CDR3 region has 16 residues. Trimming removed 0 bases from V and 0 bases from J, with 12 bases in between. CDR3 bases: TGCAGTGCTAGAGATTTGCGGGCCAGCTCCTACAATGAGCAGTTCTTC. Translation: CSARDLRASSYNEQFF.

In its sample, this clonotype ranks as medium-sized (0.01 to 0.1%). The chain carries TRBV4-1 and TRBJ2-1; D gene ambiguous. Trimming removed 4 bases from V and 0 bases from J, with 10 bases in between. The CDR3 length is 15 residues. Germline V gives CDR1 MGHRA, CDR2 YSYEKL. CDR3 nucleotides: TGCGCCAGCAGCCGAGCCTCAAGCTCCTACAATGAGCAGTTCTTC. Translating gives CASSRASSSYNEQFF.

In this sample, this clonotype turned up many times. The chain recombines TRBV6-1 with TRBJ1-3, with 7 nucleotides matching TRBD1. With 5 bases clipped from V and 1 base from J, the junction kept 8 bases outside the gene matches. The germline V gene encodes CDR1 MNHNS and CDR2 SASEGT. The CDR3 loop spans 16 amino acids. This CDR3 is CASSSSLTGSGNTIYF. In nucleotides, the CDR3 is TGTGCCAGCAGTTCCTCCCTGACAGGGTCTGGAAACACCATATATTTT.

This clonotype was detected many times. The J gene is TRBJ2-1, the V gene TRBV7-9; 10 bases map to TRBD2. The CDR3 extends over 16 amino acids. Germline trimming cut 1 base from V and 5 bases from J; bases unmatched to any gene: 5. Germline CDR1 is SEHNR and CDR2 is FQNEAQ (reference sequence). CDR3 DNA: TGTGCCAGCAGCTTAGTTGCTAGCGGGAGAAACAATGAGCAGTTCTTC. Translating it yields CASSLVASGRNNEQFF.

The CDR3 loop is CASSNREDEKLFF. The CDR3 DNA reads as TGTGCCAGTAGTAACAGGGAGGATGAAAAACTGTTTTTT. The chain carries TRBV19 and TRBJ1-4, with D tentatively TRBD1 (6 bases). The CDR3 sequence is 13 residues long. The V and J ends lost 4 bases and 6 bases respectively, with 9 bases between them. Per germline, CDR1 LNHDA and CDR2 SQIVND (reference sequence).

By its share, this clonotype is medium-sized. The CDR3 DNA follows: TGCAGTGCTAGAGATGGGGGTAGTAGGGGTCGGGAGCAGTACTTC. It yields the protein CSARDGGSRGREQYF. J is TRBJ2-7 and V is TRBV20-1, with D possibly called TRBD1 or TRBD2 (5 bases each). The germline V and J ends were trimmed by 0 bases and 7 bases, with 19 bases remaining between them. The CDR3 covers 15 residues. Per germline, CDR1 DFQATT and CDR2 SNEGSKA (reference sequence).

In regard to this clonotype: A much larger clone lies one base from this, so it may be a read error. This chain connects TRBV27 to TRBJ2-5, with D unclear. Germline loops: CDR1 MNHEY, CDR2 SMNVEV (reference sequence). The CDR3 sequence is 15 residues long. The CDR3 coding sequence is TGTGCCTGCAGTTTATCCCTGGCTGGCGGAGAGACCCAGTACTTC. Amino acids: CACSLSLAGGETQYF.

In its sample, this clonotype was seen many times. J is TRBJ2-5 and V is TRBV20-1; D is possibly TRBD2 (5 bases). The CDR3 is 16 residues long. Germline loops: CDR1 DFQATT, CDR2 SNEGSKA (reference sequence). Trimming left V 2 bases short and J 2 bases short, with 18 bases between. CDR3 loop: CSARPGLALIQETQYF. The CDR3 DNA reads as TGCAGTGCTAGACCGGGTCTAGCCTTAATTCAAGAGACCCAGTACTTC.

The chain employs TRBV7-9 and TRBJ2-2; 11 nucleotides align to TRBD1. The CDR3 contains 16 residues. Trimming removed 6 bases from V and 0 bases from J; junction bases left unmatched: 3. Germline V gene lookup returns CDR1 SEHNR and CDR2 FQNEAQ (reference sequence). The CDR3 region has the DNA TGTGCCAGCAGGCCGGGACAGGGGGCGAACACCGGGGAGCTGTTTTTT. Its translation is CASRPGQGANTGELFF.

On this clonotype itself: As the CDR3 is not closed by the conserved phenylalanine or tryptophan, this likely results from a read error. The chain is built from TRBV7-9 and TRBJ1-4; 7 nucleotides match TRBD1. V shed 5 bases and J 5 bases; nucleotides not matched to a gene: 11. Per the germline V gene, CDR1 is SEHNR and CDR2 is FQNEAQ (reference sequence). This CDR3 comprises 16 residues. The CDR3 nucleotides read TGTGCCAGCAGCCTAGGGGCCCGCAGGGGGAATGAAAAACTGTTTCTT. This gives the protein CASSLGARRGNEKLFL.

This clonotype was recorded many times. Its ends do not fully match the called genes, so a read error is possible. The rearrangement links TRBV2 to TRBJ2-1; possible D gene TRBD1, 8 bases. CDR1 SNHLY and CDR2 FYNNEI come from the germline V gene. The CDR3 runs 15 residues. The CDR3 sequence: CASREGQGLYNEQFF. CDR3 sequence (DNA): TGTGCCAGCAGGGAAGGACAGGGACTATACAATGAGCAGTTCTTC.

This clonotype was counted ten times or more. The chain has TRBV7-6 and TRBJ2-1; D remains ambiguous. V was pared by 1 base and J by 5 bases, with 3 bases between. Germline CDR1 SGHVS, CDR2 FNYEAQ. This CDR3 contains 12 residues. The CDR3 sequence is CASSLENNEQFF. Written as DNA, the CDR3 is TGTGCCAGCAGCTTAGAGAACAATGAGCAGTTCTTC.

This clonotype was found many times. This chain links TRBV30 with TRBJ2-1; D is ambiguous. V was pared by 5 bases and J by 4 bases, with 3 bases between. The CDR3 consists of 10 residues. Germline CDR1 is GTSNPN and CDR2 is SVGIG (reference sequence). DNA of the CDR3: TGTGCCTGGGCATACAATGAGCAGTTCTTC. It codes for CAWAYNEQFF.

In this sample, this clonotype turned up many times. This sequence joins TRBV12-3 or TRBV12-4 and TRBJ2-3; 7 bases map to TRBD2. V shed 7 bases and J 1 base; nucleotides not matched to a gene: 5. The CDR3 contains 14 residues. As DNA, the CDR3 is TGTGCCAGCACGGCTACTAGCGGCACAGATACGCAGTATTTT. This encodes CASTATSGTDTQYF.

This clonotype was counted ten times or more. The chain links TRBV9 to TRBJ2-1; D may correspond to TRBD1 or TRBD2 (5 bases each). Trimming removed 4 bases at V and 9 bases at J, with 17 bases between. The CDR3 sequence is 14 residues long. Germline CDR1 reads SGDLS; CDR2 reads YYNGEE. The CDR3 bases are TGTGCCAGCAGCAGCAGCCGGGACCGTGGTGAGCAGTTCTTC. Residues: CASSSSRDRGEQFF.

This clonotype was seen many times. The V gene is TRBV12-3 or TRBV12-4, the J gene TRBJ2-2; possible D gene TRBD1, 5 bases. V dropped 1 base and J dropped 5 bases, with 5 bases sitting between them. This CDR3 comprises 13 residues. The CDR3 sequence: CASSLEGTGELFF. CDR3 DNA: TGTGCCAGCAGTTTAGAGGGGACCGGGGAGCTGTTTTTT.

A word on this clonotype: Given a much more abundant clone one base away, this may be a read error. In DNA, the CDR3 is TGCGCCCCGCACAACACCGGGGAGCTGTTTTTT. Amino acid sequence: CAPHNTGELFF. The chain combines TRBV4-1 with TRBJ2-2; no reliable D call. The ends were cut back, 11 bases at V and 2 bases at J, with 6 bases in the middle. The CDR3 is 11 residues long. Per germline, CDR1 MGHRA and CDR2 YSYEKL.

This clonotype was recorded at least ten times. The V and J genes are TRBV3-1 and TRBJ2-1; D is possibly TRBD2 (5 bases). Trimming shortened V by 1 base and J by 2 bases, and 12 bases separated the two germline ends. Germline-derived CDR1 and CDR2 are LGHDT and YNNKEL (reference sequence). This CDR3 contains 16 residues. CDR3 protein: CASSQGSSQAYNEQFF. The CDR3 coding sequence is TGTGCCAGCAGCCAAGGATCTAGCCAGGCCTACAATGAGCAGTTCTTC.

The chain couples TRBV15 to TRBJ2-2, with D perhaps matching TRBD2 (5 bases). Looked up from germline, CDR1 is LNHNV and CDR2 is YYDKDF (reference sequence). Trimming shortened V by 7 bases and J by 3 bases, and 21 bases separated the two germline ends. CDR3 length equals 17 residues. CDR3 DNA: TGTGCCACCACTCCCGAAGCGTTACCCGGGGACACCGGGGAGCTGTTTTTT. Translation gives CATTPEALPGDTGELFF.

DNA of the CDR3: TGTGCCAGCAGCGTAGATAGGGAGTTTGTAGCGGCCTCCTACAATGAGCAGTTCTTC. Protein sequence: CASSVDREFVAASYNEQFF. The chain is built from TRBV9 and TRBJ2-1; weak D call: TRBD2 (6 bases). From germline, CDR1 is SGDLS and CDR2 YYNGEE. CDR3 length: 19 residues. With 0 bases removed from V and 0 bases from J, the gap between germline ends came to 19 bases.

The rearrangement links TRBV20-1 to TRBJ2-7; 8 nucleotides line up with TRBD1. The CDR3 is 17 amino acids. Germline CDR1 reads DFQATT; CDR2 reads SNEGSKA (reference sequence). V was pared by 6 bases and J by 2 bases, with 18 bases of the junction left unmatched. CDR3 protein: CSASSLNGQGSTYEQYF. As DNA, the CDR3 is TGCAGTGCCAGCAGCTTAAACGGACAGGGTAGTACCTACGAGCAGTACTTC.

A word on this clonotype: Possible read error: a much larger clone is one base away. The CDR3 region has the DNA TGCGCCAGCAGTGACGGGAGGGCCGGAGATACGCGGTATTTT. This encodes CASSDGRAGDTRYF. This rearrangement joins TRBV10-2 to TRBJ2-3; TRBD2 agrees at 8 bases. The CDR3 has 14 amino acids. Germline CDR1 reads WSHSY; CDR2 reads SAAADI.